These T cell receptor beta chains were read from a single sample in a study of blood T cell repertoires in COVID-19. Profiled with immunoSEQ multiplex PCR; TCRdb holds only in-frame clones, not every one. The table shows more than 200,000 clones, with approximately 88% occurring only once. Sequenced input: peripheral blood. The source of these receptors is a woman aged 30 to 39 with COVID-19, enrolled during active disease. CDR3s include the opening cysteine and the closing phenylalanine or tryptophan. The order of the fields is CDR3 protein, CDR3 DNA, J gene, V gene, D gene, clone size. A D gene is named only where the DNA matches it firmly. Clone size is shown for a subset of rows, as once, few, many or a class of expanded clone.

CATSDPLSGGGQPQHF | TGTGCCACCAGTGATCCGCTCTCGGGGGGGGGTCAGCCCCAGCATTTT | TRBJ1-5 | TRBV24-1 | . | .
CASSLVLGTVNEKLFF | TGTGCCAGCAGTTTGGTCCTCGGGACAGTGAATGAAAAACTGTTTTTT | TRBJ1-4 | TRBV28 | TRBD1 | .
CASSQALAGVTQYF | TGCGCCAGCAGCCAAGCCCTAGCGGGGGTTACGCAGTATTTT | TRBJ2-3 | TRBV4-1 | TRBD2 | .
CATSDPRTVPTDTQYF | TGTGCCACCAGTGACCCAAGGACAGTCCCCACAGATACGCAGTATTTT | TRBJ2-3 | TRBV24-1 | . | .
CASSFRQGVGYEQYF | TGTGCCAGCAGCTTCCGACAGGGGGTGGGCTACGAGCAGTACTTC | TRBJ2-7 | TRBV7-8 | TRBD1 | .
CSVRDRGVDTQYF | TGCAGCGTCCGGGACAGGGGTGTAGATACGCAGTATTTT | TRBJ2-3 | TRBV29-1 | TRBD1 | once
CASSRDSPYGYTF | TGCGCCAGCAGCCGGGACAGCCCCTATGGCTACACCTTC | TRBJ1-2 | TRBV10-1 | TRBD1 | .
CASSLAGLAGLDEQFF | TGCGCCAGCAGCTTGGCCGGACTAGCGGGCCTGGATGAGCAGTTCTTC | TRBJ2-1 | TRBV5-1 | TRBD2 | .
CASSLTSGTYEQYF | TGCGCCAGCAGCTTAACTAGCGGAACCTACGAGCAGTACTTC | TRBJ2-7 | TRBV5-1 | TRBD2 | .
CASSQAPSSYNSPLHF | TGCGCCAGCAGCCAAGCCCCGAGCTCCTATAATTCACCCCTCCACTTT | TRBJ1-6 | TRBV4-3 | . | .
CASSSRADYNSPLHF | TGTGCCAGCAGTAGCAGGGCGGACTATAATTCACCCCTCCACTTT | TRBJ1-6 | TRBV2 | . | few
CASSVFSGTSTDTQYF | TGTGCCAGCAGCGTATTTAGCGGGACCAGCACAGATACGCAGTATTTT | TRBJ2-3 | TRBV9 | TRBD2 | .
CASSGRDRGDNEQFF | TGCGCCAGCAGCGGCAGGGACAGGGGCGACAATGAGCAGTTCTTC | TRBJ2-1 | TRBV5-1 | TRBD1 | few
CASSAGTYNEQFF | TGTGCCAGCAGCGCCGGGACTTACAATGAGCAGTTCTTC | TRBJ2-1 | TRBV14 | . | .
CASSLLPRFRNTIYF | TGTGCCAGCAGCTTGCTGCCGCGGTTCCGAAACACCATATATTTT | TRBJ1-3 | TRBV5-4 | . | .
CASSSYSGLAGVIEQFF | TGTGCCAGCAGTTCTTATAGCGGGCTAGCGGGAGTCATTGAGCAGTTCTTC | TRBJ2-1 | TRBV13 | TRBD2 | .
CASSPTSGRAETQYF | TGCGCCAGCAGCCCCACTAGCGGGAGGGCAGAGACCCAGTACTTC | TRBJ2-5 | TRBV5-1 | TRBD2 | .
CATSVAGEGTDTQYF | TGTGCCACCAGTGTTGCGGGAGAAGGCACAGATACGCAGTATTTT | TRBJ2-3 | TRBV24-1 | TRBD2 | .
CASSQAEVKGGYTF | TGCGCCAGCAGCCAAGCCGAGGTTAAAGGTGGCTACACCTTC | TRBJ1-2 | TRBV4-1 | . | .
CASSPGQGRLYGYTF | TGCGCCAGCAGCCCGGGACAGGGGAGGCTCTATGGCTACACCTTC | TRBJ1-2 | TRBV4-1 | TRBD1 | .
CASSVGSGETQYF | TGTGCCAGCAGCGTAGGGAGTGGGGAGACCCAGTACTTC | TRBJ2-5 | TRBV6-6 | . | .
CASSSISPRGGNTIYF | TGTGCCAGTAGTTCAATTTCCCCCCGGGGTGGAAACACCATATATTTT | TRBJ1-3 | TRBV19 | . | .
CASSLGPYYIQYF | TGTGCCAGCAGTTTGGGCCCCTATTACATTCAGTACTTC | TRBJ2-4 | TRBV27 | . | .
CASSRTGSNYGYTF | TGTGCCAGCAGTCGAACAGGGTCTAACTATGGCTACACCTTC | TRBJ1-2 | TRBV6-5 | . | .
CASSPGQGHEKLFF | TGTGCCAGCAGTCCCGGACAGGGGCATGAAAAACTGTTTTTT | TRBJ1-4 | TRBV2 | TRBD1 | .
CASRQGSQPQHF | TGTGCCAGCAGACAGGGTAGTCAGCCCCAGCATTTT | TRBJ1-5 | TRBV2 | . | .
CASRSRRTGYNEQFF | TGTGCCAGCAGATCCCGGAGGACGGGCTACAATGAGCAGTTCTTC | TRBJ2-1 | TRBV5-4 | . | .
CASSSPHSEKLFF | TGTGCCAGCAGCTCTCCCCACAGTGAAAAACTGTTTTTT | TRBJ1-4 | TRBV7-2 | . | .
CASSPMDRTLWGNTEAFF | TGTGCCAGCTCACCCATGGACAGGACACTTTGGGGGAACACTGAAGCTTTCTTT | TRBJ1-1 | TRBV18 | TRBD1 | .
CASSQDSRDTQYF | TGCGCCAGCAGCCAAGATTCGAGAGATACGCAGTATTTT | TRBJ2-3 | TRBV4-1 | . | .